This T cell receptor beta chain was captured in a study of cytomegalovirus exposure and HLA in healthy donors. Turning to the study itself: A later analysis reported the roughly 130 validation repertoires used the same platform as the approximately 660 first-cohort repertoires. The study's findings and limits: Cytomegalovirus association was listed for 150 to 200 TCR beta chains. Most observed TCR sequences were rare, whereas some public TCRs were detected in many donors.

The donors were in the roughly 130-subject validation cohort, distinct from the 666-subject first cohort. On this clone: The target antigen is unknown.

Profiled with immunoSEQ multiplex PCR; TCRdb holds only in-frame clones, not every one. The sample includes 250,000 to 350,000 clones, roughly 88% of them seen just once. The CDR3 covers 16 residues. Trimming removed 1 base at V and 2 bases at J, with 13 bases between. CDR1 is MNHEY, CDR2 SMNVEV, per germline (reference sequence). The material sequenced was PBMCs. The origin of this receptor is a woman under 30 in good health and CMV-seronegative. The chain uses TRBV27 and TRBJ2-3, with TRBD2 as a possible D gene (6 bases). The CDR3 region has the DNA TGTGCCAGCAGTTTATTGGGCGGAGGGGACACAGATACGCAGTATTTT. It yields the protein CASSLLGGGDTDTQYF.